These 15 T cell receptor beta chains were all obtained from the same sample, sequenced in a study of T cell repertoires in breast cancer. Primers covering all TCR V genes were used in emulsion RT-PCR on CD8+ T cells. Blocking oligonucleotides added to a second nested PCR suppressed unpaired genes. TCRdb independently ran MiXCR on the emulsion pairing reads; one entry per CDR3 protein. The table records around 43,000 distinct CDR3 sequences, 45% of them present only once. The sample was CD8+ T cells. All receptors derive from a pool of human donors with breast cancer or a healthy control (not recorded which).

With regard to this clonotype: A much larger clone sits a single nucleotide away, making a read error possible. The chain has TRBV5-1 and TRBJ1-2; D gene uncertain. Trimming took off 4 bases at V and 4 bases at J, with 11 bases between the two ends. This CDR3 comprises 13 residues. Germline V gene data show CDR1 as SGHRS and CDR2 as YFSETQ. DNA of the CDR3: TGCGCCAGCAGCCGGACGGATCCCTATGGCTACACCTTC. Translated: CASSRTDPYGYTF.

J is TRBJ2-7 and V is TRBV6-1; D remains unclear. Germline V gene lookup returns CDR1 MNHNS and CDR2 SASEGT. There are 15 residues in the CDR3. Trimming left V 0 bases short and J 2 bases short, with 11 bases between. CDR3 protein: CASSEAVARPYEQYF. CDR3 coding DNA: TGTGCCAGCAGTGAAGCGGTCGCCCGCCCCTACGAGCAGTACTTC.

The V call is TRBV7-2, the J call TRBJ1-6, with D unresolved. Germline loops: CDR1 SGHTA, CDR2 FQGNSA. V lost 5 bases and J 9 bases, leaving 17 bases between the germline ends. The CDR3 has 15 residues. This chain's CDR3 is CASSTGLLRPSPLHF. CDR3 sequence (DNA): TGTGCCAGCAGCACCGGCCTTCTTCGTCCTTCACCCCTCCACTTT.

The chain carries TRBV20-1 and TRBJ1-2; 8 bases match TRBD1. This CDR3 comprises 13 residues. Germline CDR1 and CDR2: DFQATT and SNEGSKA (reference sequence). The V and J ends lost 5 bases and 7 bases, in that order; junction bases with no gene match: 9. DNA of the CDR3: TGCAGTGCTTTGACAGGGGATCGTGGTGGCTACACCTTC. This translates into CSALTGDRGGYTF.

As concerns this clonotype: Given a much more abundant clone one base away, this may be a read error. V usage is TRBV7-9 and J usage is TRBJ1-5, with D possibly matching TRBD1 (6 bases). Trimming left V 5 bases short and J 3 bases short, with 29 bases between. Germline CDR1 is SEHNR and CDR2 is FQNEAQ (reference sequence). This CDR3 has 20 residues. CDR3 sequence (DNA): TGTGCCAGCAGCCCTGAATATGGGGGCCAGAGACAGGCCCCCAATCAGCCCCAGCATTTT. This encodes CASSPEYGGQRQAPNQPQHF.

The rearrangement links TRBV27 to TRBJ1-2; no firm D call. This CDR3 spans 14 amino acids. In germline, CDR1 is MNHEY, CDR2 SMNVEV (reference sequence). The ends were cut back, 5 bases at V and 4 bases at J, with 14 bases in the middle. CDR3 in amino acids: CASSPPFPSYGYTF. CDR3 coding DNA: TGTGCCAGCAGTCCCCCCTTTCCCTCCTATGGCTACACCTTC.

CDR3 protein: CAIMGQHSYEQYF. The CDR3 region has the DNA TGTGCCATCATGGGACAGCACTCCTACGAGCAGTACTTC. This chain links TRBV10-3 with TRBJ2-7; 7 bases line up with TRBD1. The CDR3 loop spans 13 amino acids. V trimming: 7 bases; J trimming: 0 bases; junction bases outside the gene matches: 3. Germline values: CDR1 ENHRY, CDR2 SYGVKD.

The V gene is TRBV20-1, the J gene TRBJ2-3; weak D call: TRBD1 (5 bases). The CDR3 is 13 residues long. Germline V gene data show CDR1 as DFQATT and CDR2 as SNEGSKA (reference sequence). V lost 2 bases and J lost 5, with 11 bases in between. The CDR3 loop is CSARRGSQDTQYF. The CDR3, as DNA: TGCAGTGCTAGAAGGGGTAGCCAAGATACGCAGTATTTT.

This chain joins TRBV5-1 and TRBJ2-1; 9 bases agree with TRBD1. V was clipped by 4 bases and J by 9 bases; unmatched bases: 5. The CDR3 is 13 residues long. Germline CDR1 and CDR2: SGHRS and YFSETQ. The CDR3: CASSHGTGSEQFF. CDR3 DNA: TGCGCCAGCAGCCACGGGACAGGGAGTGAGCAGTTCTTC.

Turning to this clonotype: This could be a read error, since a much larger clone is one nucleotide away. The CDR3 DNA follows: TGTGCCAGCAGTCCTCTACGCGGCAGCCGGAGCACTGAAGCTTTCTTT. Its translation: CASSPLRGSRSTEAFF. The gene calls are TRBV27 and TRBJ1-1; no definite D call. Trimming took off 5 bases at V and 4 bases at J, with 20 bases between the two ends. Germline CDR1 and CDR2: MNHEY and SMNVEV (reference sequence). The CDR3 runs 16 residues.

The rearrangement links TRBV3-1 to TRBJ2-3; D gene uncertain. Trimming removed 4 bases at V and 2 bases at J, with 7 bases between. Per germline, CDR1 LGHDT and CDR2 YNNKEL (reference sequence). The CDR3 is 13 residues long. The CDR3 sequence is CASSRSDTDTQYF. CDR3 coding DNA: TGTGCCAGCAGCCGGTCCGACACAGATACGCAGTATTTT.

This clonotype was seen once. The chain carries TRBV7-9 and TRBJ2-3; D is ambiguous. The CDR3 has 13 amino acids. CDR1 is SEHNR, CDR2 FQNEAQ, per germline (reference sequence). With 4 bases removed from V and 6 bases from J, the gap between germline ends came to 11 bases. In nucleotides, the CDR3 is TGTGCCAGCAGCTCCTGGCCCCCGGATACGCAGTATTTT. This gives the protein CASSSWPPDTQYF. Together with reference TRBV7-9 and TRBJ2-3, the CDR3 gives the full variable domain: DTGVSQNPRHKITKRGQNVTFRCDPISEHNRLYWYRQTLGQGPEFLTYFQNEAQLEKSRLLSDRFSAERPKGSFSTLEIQRTEQGDSAMYLCASSSWPPDTQYFGPGTRLTVL.

This clonotype was counted a few times. V is TRBV6-1 and J is TRBJ1-1, with D possibly being TRBD1 (5 bases). V shed 5 bases and J shed 0 bases, with 7 bases lying between them. This CDR3 comprises 13 residues. CDR1 MNHNS and CDR2 SASEGT come from the germline V gene. CDR3: CASSPTVNTEAFF. CDR3 bases: TGTGCCAGCAGTCCGACAGTGAACACTGAAGCTTTCTTT.

The chain uses TRBV2 and TRBJ2-7; TRBD1 aligns across 8 bases. The germline CDR1 and CDR2 sequences are SNHLY and FYNNEI. V shed 6 bases and J 5 bases; nucleotides not matched to a gene: 9. The length of the CDR3 is 14 residues. CDR3 amino acids: CASRPQGARNEQYF. In nucleotides, the CDR3 is TGTGCCAGCAGGCCCCAGGGGGCTCGGAACGAGCAGTACTTC.

The V gene is TRBV15, the J gene TRBJ2-1; 9 nucleotides line up with TRBD2. This CDR3 is built from 18 residues. V gave up 5 bases and J gave up 8 bases; unmatched junction bases: 19. Germline CDR1 is LNHNV and CDR2 is YYDKDF (reference sequence). CDR3 nucleotides: TGTGCCACCAGCCTTACAAGCGTAGCGGGAGAATTAGTCGATGAGCAGTTCTTC. Protein: CATSLTSVAGELVDEQFF.